This T cell receptor beta chain was captured in a study of technical replicates of blood from several donors. The CDR3 consists of 14 residues. Germline V gives CDR1 LNHDA, CDR2 SQIVND (reference sequence). Trimming pared 1 base from V and 5 bases from J, leaving 9 bases between. Sequenced by immunoSEQ multiplex PCR; TCRdb stores in-frame clones only, minus some. The data hold 40,000 to 60,000 clones, with around 90% observed a single time. Material for sequencing was PBMCs. This clonotype was sampled from a human donor in good health. Some clones in this sample may be carry-over from other donors' samples. V is TRBV19 and J is TRBJ2-1; D perhaps matches TRBD1 (6 bases). The CDR3 DNA sequence: TGTGCCAGTAGTATAGGGGACATTAACAATGAGCAGTTCTTC. The encoded protein is CASSIGDINNEQFF.